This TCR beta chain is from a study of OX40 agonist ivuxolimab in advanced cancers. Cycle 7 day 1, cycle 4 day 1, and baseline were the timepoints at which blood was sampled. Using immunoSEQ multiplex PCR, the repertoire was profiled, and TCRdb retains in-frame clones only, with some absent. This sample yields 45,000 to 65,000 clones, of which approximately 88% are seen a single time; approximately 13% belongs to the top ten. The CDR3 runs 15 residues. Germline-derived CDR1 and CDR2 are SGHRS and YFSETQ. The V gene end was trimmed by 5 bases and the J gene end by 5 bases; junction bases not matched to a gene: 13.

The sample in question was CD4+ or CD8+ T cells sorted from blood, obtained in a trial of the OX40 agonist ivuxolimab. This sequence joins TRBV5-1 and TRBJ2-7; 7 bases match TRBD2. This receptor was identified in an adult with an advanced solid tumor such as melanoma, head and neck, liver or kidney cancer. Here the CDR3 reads CASRATGGAVHEQYF. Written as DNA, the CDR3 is TGCGCCAGCAGGGCAACGGGAGGAGCGGTCCACGAGCAGTACTTC.